Listed below are T cell receptor beta chains from one sample, sequenced in a study of shared clonotypes between healthy human individuals. Sequencing was performed with immunoSEQ multiplex PCR; in TCRdb, only in-frame clones are kept and a portion is missing. The sample records 1.4 million to 1.5 million clones, more than 95% being singletons. The sequencing sample was made of naive CD4+ T cells sorted from blood. The receptor source for this set is a man between 25 and 39 years old in good health. Each CDR3 is given with its conserved first and last residue. The order of the fields is J gene, D gene, clone size, V gene, CDR3 DNA, CDR3 protein. The D gene is left open where the match is weak. Clone size is shown for a subset of rows, as once, few, many or a class of expanded clone.

j_gene: TRBJ1-4; d_gene: NA; abundance: NA; v_gene: TRBV18; CDR3nt: TGTGCCAGCTCACCACGGGAAAGTGAAAAACTGTTTTTT; CDR3aa: CASSPRESEKLFF
j_gene: TRBJ2-4; d_gene: TRBD2; abundance: NA; v_gene: TRBV27; CDR3nt: TGTGCCAGCAGTCGACTAGCGGGAGGTCCCCACTTAGCCAAAAACATTCAGTACTTC; CDR3aa: CASSRLAGGPHLAKNIQYF
j_gene: TRBJ1-1; d_gene: NA; abundance: NA; v_gene: TRBV11-2; CDR3nt: TGTGCCAGCAGCTTAGTAGGGCCCAACACTGAAGCTTTCTTT; CDR3aa: CASSLVGPNTEAFF
j_gene: TRBJ1-5; d_gene: NA; abundance: NA; v_gene: TRBV2; CDR3nt: TGTGCCAGCAGTAAGACCCAAAGCAATCAGCCCCAGCATTTT; CDR3aa: CASSKTQSNQPQHF
j_gene: TRBJ2-1; d_gene: TRBD1; abundance: NA; v_gene: TRBV13; CDR3nt: TGTGCCAGCAGCGAAAGGGGACAGCACAATGAGCAGTTCTTC; CDR3aa: CASSERGQHNEQFF
j_gene: TRBJ2-2; d_gene: NA; abundance: NA; v_gene: TRBV27; CDR3nt: TGTGCCAGCAGTCCCTTTGCAGGGTTTCGGGAGCTGTTTTTT; CDR3aa: CASSPFAGFRELFF
j_gene: TRBJ2-7; d_gene: NA; abundance: NA; v_gene: TRBV28; CDR3nt: TGTGCCAGCAGCATCACTGGGGGCCCCTACGAGCAGTACTTC; CDR3aa: CASSITGGPYEQYF
j_gene: TRBJ1-3; d_gene: NA; abundance: NA; v_gene: TRBV5-1; CDR3nt: TGCGCCAGCAGCTTAAGTGGAAACACCATATATTTT; CDR3aa: CASSLSGNTIYF
j_gene: TRBJ1-1; d_gene: NA; abundance: NA; v_gene: TRBV11-2; CDR3nt: TGTGCCAGCAGCCGCATCCAGGTTCATGAAGCTTTCTTT; CDR3aa: CASSRIQVHEAFF
j_gene: TRBJ2-7; d_gene: NA; abundance: once; v_gene: TRBV19; CDR3nt: TGTGCCACCAGCCAGGACCACCTCTCCTACGAGCAGTACTTC; CDR3aa: CATSQDHLSYEQYF
j_gene: TRBJ1-4; d_gene: TRBD1; abundance: NA; v_gene: TRBV7-2; CDR3nt: TGTGCCAGCAGCCCACAGGGGGCAACTAATGAAAAACTGTTTTTT; CDR3aa: CASSPQGATNEKLFF
j_gene: TRBJ2-7; d_gene: TRBD1; abundance: NA; v_gene: TRBV29-1; CDR3nt: TGCAGCGTTGCCAGGGGGCTTTGGTACGAGCAGTACTTC; CDR3aa: CSVARGLWYEQYF
j_gene: TRBJ2-3; d_gene: TRBD1; abundance: NA; v_gene: TRBV11-3; CDR3nt: TGTGCCAGCAGCCGAGACAGGGATGCAGATACGCAGTATTTT; CDR3aa: CASSRDRDADTQYF
j_gene: TRBJ2-1; d_gene: TRBD2; abundance: NA; v_gene: TRBV2; CDR3nt: TGTGCCAGCAGCCTCGGACTAGCAATTGATGAGCAGTTCTTC; CDR3aa: CASSLGLAIDEQFF